This T cell receptor (beta chain) was sequenced for a study of immune evolution from preneoplasia to lung adenocarcinoma. V was shortened by 2 bases and J by 0 bases, with 10 bases between the two germline ends. Germline CDR1 is SGHVS and CDR2 is FNYEAQ. The CDR3 has 15 residues. TCRdb's table, derived via immunoSEQ multiplex PCR, lists solely in-frame clones and lacks some. The sample contains 4,000 or so clones, roughly 80% of which appear only once. The TCR originated in a person aged 70 to 85 with lung adenocarcinoma. The chain uses TRBV7-6 and TRBJ1-1; D remains ambiguous. Input material: FFPE adjacent normal lung tissue. CDR3 bases: TGTGCCAGCAGCTTACAGGACCAAATGAACACTGAAGCTTTCTTT. The encoded protein is CASSLQDQMNTEAFF.